This T cell receptor beta chain emerged from a study of T-cell reconstitution after alpha-beta-depleted transplantation in children listed by TCRdb under 2016. General notes on the study: T-cell immune reconstitution after TCRalphabeta/CD19-depleted allogeneic hematopoietic cell transplantation in children was quantitatively tracked in the study by means of TCR repertoire profiling.

To note about this clonotype: There is no known antigen for this receptor. Base qualities are missing; no much larger clone stands one base away.

The germline V gene (reference sequence) supplies CDR1 SEHNR and CDR2 FQNEAQ. Trimming at the junction amounts to 3 bases on V and 8 bases on J, and the germline ends lie 20 bases apart. The cysteine opens and the phenylalanine closes a CDR3 of 16 amino acids. The entry retains the CDR3 DNA only, 48 bases that are in frame from base 1. The library relied on PCR. The listed sequencing device is Illumina HiSeq 2500. To normalize quantification of the TCRbeta repertoire, the TCR libraries were built with molecular barcoding that relied on unique molecular identifiers. TCRdb itself trimmed the public reads at Q25 with fastp, ran MiXCR and retained productive beta chains. Merged by CDR3 protein, the rows form single entries marked with the most common genes and DNA. The sample contains about 540,000 distinct CDR3 sequences, roughly 18% of them found a single time. The ten largest clones represent around 3.3% of the sample.

Source: PBMCs from the stem cell graft donor, taken from the stem cell graft. The clonotype was recovered from a human donor who donated a stem cell graft to a child with acute lymphoblastic leukemia. Recombination linked TRBV7-9 to TRBJ2-1; confidence is insufficient to name the D gene. The CDR3 is CASSFGELRRVDEQFF. Here is the DNA: TGTGCCAGCAGCTTCGGTGAACTCCGTAGGGTTGATGAGCAGTTCTTC.